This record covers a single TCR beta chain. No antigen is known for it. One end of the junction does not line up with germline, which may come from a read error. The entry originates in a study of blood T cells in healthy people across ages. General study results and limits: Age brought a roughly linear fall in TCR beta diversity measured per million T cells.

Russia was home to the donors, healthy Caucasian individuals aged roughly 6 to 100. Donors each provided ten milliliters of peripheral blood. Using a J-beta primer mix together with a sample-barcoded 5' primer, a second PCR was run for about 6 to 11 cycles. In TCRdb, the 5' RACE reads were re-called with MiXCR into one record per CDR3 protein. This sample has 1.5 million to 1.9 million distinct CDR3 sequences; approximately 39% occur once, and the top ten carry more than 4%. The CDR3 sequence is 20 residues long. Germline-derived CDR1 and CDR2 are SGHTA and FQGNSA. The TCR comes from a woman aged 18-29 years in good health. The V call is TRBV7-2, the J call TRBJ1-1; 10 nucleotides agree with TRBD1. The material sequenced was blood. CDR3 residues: CANSLSETGGARFMDTEAFF. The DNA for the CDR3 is TGTGCCAACAGCTTATCGGAGACAGGGGGCGCGAGATTTATGGACACTGAAGCTTTCTTT.